By proportion, the clone carrying this TCR beta chain is medium-sized. Amplification of TCR beta used genomic DNA extracted from peripheral blood. This record comes from a study of T cell repertoires in aging, cancer and after chemotherapy. Multiplex touch-down PCR with TRB-A/B primers amplified rearranged V-D-J TRB sequences. TCRdb recomputed calls from the multiplex PCR reads with MiXCR, one row per CDR3 protein. The sample carries about 1,000 distinct CDR3 sequences, over 25% recorded once. Trimming at V came to 0 bases and at J to 4 bases, leaving 2 bases not matched to a gene. Per the germline V gene, CDR1 is MGHRA and CDR2 is YSYEKL. The CDR3 length is 15 residues.

This chain uses TRBV4-1 with TRBJ2-1; 8 nucleotides align to TRBD2. Sequencing input: blood. The receptor was isolated from a human donor with a solid tumor. The CDR3 bases are TGCGCCAGCAGCCAAGATAGCGGGACGTACAATGAGCAGTTCTTC. It yields the protein CASSQDSGTYNEQFF.